Here is one T cell receptor beta chain with its context. Its matching antigen is unknown. Germline is not matched at one junction end, which may reflect a read error. These data come from a study of response to subunit inactivated influenza vaccine. Whole-study findings and limits: Authors suggested seasonal influenza vaccinations each recruit few new T cells.

Germline V gives CDR1 SGHRS, CDR2 YFSETQ. The CDR3 consists of 14 residues. Via MiXCR, TCRdb re-called the RT-PCR reads, giving one row per CDR3 protein. The sample lists about 650,000 distinct CDR3 sequences, 15% to 17% occurring once. The sequencing used PBMCs from blood, collected about 11 days after vaccination. The rearrangement joins TRBV5-1 to TRBJ2-3; 9 bases map to TRBD1. This receptor was identified in a man aged 50-59 years who received an inactivated influenza vaccine. The CDR3, as DNA: TGCGCCTGCAGCCCATGGACAGGGGCAGATACGCAGTATTTT. It yields the protein CACSPWTGADTQYF. Using reference TRBV5-1 and TRBJ2-3 for the parts outside the CDR3, the full variable domain is KAGVTQTPRYLIKTRGQQVTLSCSPISGHRSVSWYQQTPGQGLQFLFEYFSETQRNKGNFPGRFSGRQFSNSRSEMNVSTLELGDSALYLCACSPWTGADTQYFGPGTRLTVL.